The clone carrying this TCR beta chain was detected only once. Its specificity is not known. The sample belongs to a study of shared clonotypes between healthy human individuals. At the level of the study: CD4 naive cells filled three plates per donor, CD4 memory three, CD8 naive two and CD8 memory one.

Findings and limits, study-wide: A reduction in generation probabilities was seen for non-shared clonotypes relative to those shared by all four donors. The authors expected sequencing depth to affect clonotype sharing among donors. Collection of samples was limited to blood; tissue repertoires likely differ.

This CDR3 has 13 residues. V trimming: 9 bases; J trimming: 10 bases; junction bases outside the gene matches: 11. The germline V gene encodes CDR1 SGHAT and CDR2 FQNNGV. Using immunoSEQ multiplex PCR, the repertoire was profiled, and TCRdb retains in-frame clones only, with some absent. In the table there are 2 million to 2.5 million clones, approximately 90% of which are singletons. Specimen: naive CD4+ T cells from PBMCs. Noted subset: CD45RA+ positively selected. This sequence originates from a man younger than 35 in good health. Some clones in this sample may be carry-over from other donors' samples. The chain joins TRBV11-2 to TRBJ2-1; 8 bases fit TRBD2. Written as DNA, the CDR3 is TGTGCCAGGTTACTAGCGGACCCCCGAGAGCAGTTCTTC. Translated: CARLLADPREQFF.